One TCR beta chain is described in this entry. With 5 bases removed from V and 0 bases from J, the gap between germline ends came to 14 bases. The CDR3 has 16 amino acids. The germline CDR1 and CDR2 sequences are LGHDT and YNNKEL (reference sequence). The sample comes from a study of blood T cell repertoires in COVID-19. Turning to the study itself: Material from acute and convalescent COVID-19 was sourced from the United States, Italy and Spain. PBMCs, B-cell-depleted T cells, or T cells provided the cDNA or gDNA that made up the material.

The Seattle site enrolled patients during active infection and followed them longitudinally. How the authors handled the data: From reference gene primer amplification, estimates of nucleated cell counts were derived. The data were produced by immunoSEQ multiplex PCR, yet TCRdb's version contains in-frame clones alone and is incomplete. V, J and clone size derive from that table, while D and trimming were established from the DNA sequence. The sample lists over 150,000 clones, about 87% occurring once. Material for sequencing was peripheral blood. The rearrangement uses TRBV3-1 (or the pseudogene TRBV3-2) and TRBJ1-3, with no clear D. The clonotype originates from a man in his 60s with COVID-19, enrolled during active disease. CDR3 amino acids: CASSRPVVASGNTIYF. The CDR3 DNA sequence: TGTGCCAGCAGCAGACCGGTAGTAGCCTCTGGAAACACCATATATTTT.